This TCR beta chain was captured by sequencing in a study of T cells in localized non-small cell lung cancer. The data were produced by immunoSEQ multiplex PCR, yet TCRdb's version contains in-frame clones alone and is incomplete. The profile covers about 33,000 clones, with roughly 92% appearing a single time and around 7% taken by the ten largest. Study-wide findings and caveats: Higher adjacent-lung clonality was associated with shorter survival. Tumor trailed uninvolved adjacent lung in T cell clonality, which peaked there.

Worth noting for this clone: Its target is unknown.

The receptor's source is a female donor aged 60 or older with stage I lung adenocarcinoma. The material was peripheral blood, obtained before any cancer treatment.

CDR3 residues: CASSPTSGGFDTQYF. The DNA of the CDR3 is TGCGCCAGCAGCCCCACTAGCGGGGGGTTCGATACGCAGTATTTT. The chain is built from TRBV5-1 and TRBJ2-3; 12 bases match TRBD2. The CDR3 totals 15 residues. CDR1 is SGHRS and CDR2 is YFSETQ in the germline V gene. V shed 4 bases, J shed 6 bases, and the junction held 6 bases outside the gene matches.